This T cell receptor (beta chain) was obtained from a study of PD-L1 blockade in urothelial cancer. Study-wide context: Enrolled patients had been treated previously with 0 to 3 chemotherapy regimens. Blood was evaluated 3 weeks (second dose) and 6 weeks after therapy began. General study points: Below-median blood TCR clonality before treatment forecast better survival.

Described time point: peripheral blood 6 weeks after treatment start. The CDR3 has 13 residues. The junction had 5 bases not matched to a gene; V was cut back by 6 bases and J by 5 bases. CDR1 SNHLY and CDR2 FYNNEI come from the germline V gene. Here immunoSEQ multiplex PCR was the method, and the copy in TCRdb shows in-frame clones only, minus some. The sample carries about 48,000 clones, 86% recorded once. A remark on this clone: The antigen remains undetermined.

The sequence derives from a man aged 55 to 70 with urothelial cancer. This chain uses TRBV2 with TRBJ1-1, with TRBD1 matching 8 bases. The material sequenced was PBMCs, taken around atezolizumab (anti-PD-L1) treatment. As DNA, the CDR3 is TGTGCCAGCAGGGACAGGGAGGGAACTGAAGCTTTCTTT. It specifies CASRDREGTEAFF.